Sequencing of this T cell receptor (beta chain) was carried out in a study of CD8 T cells in ankylosing spondylitis. Study-wide findings and caveats: A motif in TCR beta, a set of eight highly homologous variants, appeared characteristic of ankylosing spondylitis blood.

CDR1 is SQVTM, CDR2 ANQGSEA, per germline. Trimming removed 7 bases at V and 2 bases at J, with 13 bases between. The CDR3 runs 13 residues. TCRdb re-called the 5' RACE reads through MiXCR, storing one row per CDR3 protein. The sample has 200,000 to 300,000 distinct CDR3 sequences, about 24% seen once. As regards this clonotype: Its antigen is still unknown.

What was sequenced was blood, either unsorted or a sorted T cell fraction (not recorded which). This TCR derives from a male donor with ankylosing spondylitis or in good health (not recorded which). The rearrangement joins TRBV29-1 to TRBJ2-3; D is uncertain. For the CDR3, the DNA is TGCAGCGCGGGCCGCCTCATCACAGATACGCAGTATTTT. Translation gives CSAGRLITDTQYF.